These 5 T cell receptor beta chains came from one sample sequenced in a study of CD8 T cells in ankylosing spondylitis. TCRdb reprocessed the 5' RACE reads with MiXCR, giving one entry per CDR3 protein. The sample lists some 340,000 distinct CDR3 sequences, around 15% occurring once. Source material: blood, either unsorted or a sorted T cell fraction (not recorded which). Source of these receptors: a male donor with ankylosing spondylitis or in good health (not recorded which).

The CDR3 DNA is TGTGCCAGCAGGAGGGGGAAGAGTAATTCACCCCTCCACTTT. Translated, it gives CASRRGKSNSPLHF. This rearrangement joins TRBV6-1 to TRBJ1-6; D is possibly TRBD1 (6 bases). CDR1 is MNHNS and CDR2 is SASEGT in the germline V gene. Trimming took 6 bases from V and 6 from J, leaving 12 bases between them. The CDR3 has 14 amino acids.

The chain links TRBV4-1 to TRBJ2-7; D gene uncertain. Germline assignment: CDR1 MGHRA and CDR2 YSYEKL. The CDR3 has 13 residues. V was cut by 1 base and J by 0 bases, with 4 bases left in between. The CDR3 is CASSQVGSYEQYF. DNA for the CDR3: TGCGCCAGCAGCCAAGTCGGCTCCTACGAGCAGTACTTC.

This clonotype was detected only a few times. The CDR3 nucleotides are TGCGCCAGCAGCCCCAGGACAGGGACCTCCTACGAGCAGTACTTC. Its protein product is CASSPRTGTSYEQYF. The chain joins TRBV4-1 to TRBJ2-7; TRBD1 matches 8 bases. Trimming removed 4 bases from V and 0 bases from J; junction bases left unmatched: 5. This CDR3 has 15 residues. The germline gives CDR1 MGHRA, CDR2 YSYEKL.

This clonotype was counted many times. The chain is built from TRBV7-8 and TRBJ2-7; the D gene is possibly TRBD2 (5 bases). The CDR3 extends over 17 amino acids. CDR1 is SGHVS, CDR2 FQNEAQ, per germline. Trimming cost V 2 bases and J 0 bases, with 17 bases left between them. The CDR3 is CASSLYGRGWSSYEQYF. DNA of the CDR3: TGTGCCAGCAGCTTATACGGTCGGGGTTGGAGCTCCTACGAGCAGTACTTC. Full variable domain (remainder filled in from reference TRBV7-8 and TRBJ2-7): GAGVSQSPRYKVAKRGQDVALRCDPISGHVSLFWYQQALGQGPEFLTYFQNEAQLDKSGLPSDRFFAERPEGSVSTLKIQRTQQEDSAVYLCASSLYGRGWSSYEQYFGPGTRLTVT.

The chain combines TRBV5-6 with TRBJ2-2; 7 bases match TRBD2. With V trimmed by 4 bases and J by 5 bases, 11 bases remained unmatched. Germline V gene lookup returns CDR1 SGHDT and CDR2 YYEEEE. This CDR3 comprises 16 residues. CDR3 nucleotide sequence: TGTGCCAGCAGCCCCGGGCTCGGGGGAGGGACCGGGGAGCTGTTTTTT. Its protein product is CASSPGLGGGTGELFF.